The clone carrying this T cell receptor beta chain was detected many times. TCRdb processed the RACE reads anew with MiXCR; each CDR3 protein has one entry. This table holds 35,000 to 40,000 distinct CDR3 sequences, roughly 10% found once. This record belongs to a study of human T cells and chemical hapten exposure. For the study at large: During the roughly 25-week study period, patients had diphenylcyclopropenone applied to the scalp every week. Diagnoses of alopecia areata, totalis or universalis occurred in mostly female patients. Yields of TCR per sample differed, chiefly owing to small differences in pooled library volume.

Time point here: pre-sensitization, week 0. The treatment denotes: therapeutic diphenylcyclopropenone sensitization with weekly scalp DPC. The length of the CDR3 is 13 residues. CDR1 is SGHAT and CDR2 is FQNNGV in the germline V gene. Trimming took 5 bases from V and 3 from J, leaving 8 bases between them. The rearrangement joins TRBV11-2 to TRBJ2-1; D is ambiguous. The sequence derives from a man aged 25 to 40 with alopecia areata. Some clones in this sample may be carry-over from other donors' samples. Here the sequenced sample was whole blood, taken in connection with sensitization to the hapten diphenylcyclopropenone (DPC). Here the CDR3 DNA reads TGTGCCAGCAGCCAGGACCTCTACAATGAGCAGTTCTTC. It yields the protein CASSQDLYNEQFF.